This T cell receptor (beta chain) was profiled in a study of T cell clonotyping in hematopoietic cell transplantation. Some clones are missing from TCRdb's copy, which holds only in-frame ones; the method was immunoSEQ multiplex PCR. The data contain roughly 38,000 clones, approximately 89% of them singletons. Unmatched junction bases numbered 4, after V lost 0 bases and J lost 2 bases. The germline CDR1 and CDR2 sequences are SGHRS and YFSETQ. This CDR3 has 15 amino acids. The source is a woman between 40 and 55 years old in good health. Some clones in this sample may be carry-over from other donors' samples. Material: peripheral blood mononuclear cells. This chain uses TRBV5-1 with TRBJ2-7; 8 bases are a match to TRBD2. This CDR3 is CASSLGLASTYEQYF. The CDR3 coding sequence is TGCGCCAGCAGCTTGGGACTAGCGAGCACCTACGAGCAGTACTTC.